The TCR beta chain under discussion was sequenced for a study of blood T cells in healthy people across ages. A sample-barcoded 5' primer and a J-beta primer mix were used in a second PCR of roughly 7 to 12 cycles. A template-switch adaptor with 12 random nucleotides tagged each cDNA molecule. In TCRdb, the 5' RACE reads were re-called with MiXCR into one record per CDR3 protein. The sample consists of approximately 800,000 distinct CDR3 sequences, about a quarter of them appearing once. Sample donors were healthy Caucasian individuals that came from Russia, aged roughly 6 to 100. CDR1 and CDR2 from the germline V gene are LGHNT and FRNRAP. This CDR3 region has 13 residues. Deletions cut 6 bases from V and 5 bases from J, with 13 bases between. These data were also reused for a study on T cells of mothers and their children. That source adds: The study sampled three healthy Caucasian mothers and their six children. For the second PCR, the M1S primer put in sample barcodes and 2-4 random nucleotides.

This TCR was sampled from a boy aged 5 to 17 in good health. This chain links TRBV12-5 with TRBJ2-5; D is uncertain. Sequencing was done on a sample of blood. CDR3 DNA: TGTGCTAGTGGAGCCGACCCTCTGGAGACCCAGTACTTC. It translates to CASGADPLETQYF.